A selection of T cell receptor beta chains follows, all from one sample in a study of OX40 agonist ivuxolimab in advanced cancers. The method was immunoSEQ multiplex PCR; TCRdb's version includes in-frame clones alone and lacks a portion of them. The table lists 50,000 to 70,000 clones, roughly 90% of them singletons. Sequencing used CD4+ or CD8+ T cells sorted from blood, obtained in a trial of the OX40 agonist ivuxolimab. The receptors derive from an adult with an advanced solid tumor such as melanoma, head and neck, liver or kidney cancer. Each CDR3 is given with its conserved first and last residue. Size is omitted from some rows. Given values are once, few, many or a class for expanded clones.

>-|14|TRBJ2-5|TRBV5-1
CASSPGQELETQYF
>-|15|TRBJ1-5|TRBV10-2
CASSEMRTDNQPQHF
>few|12|TRBJ2-7|TRBV11-2
CASSPTGYEQYF
>-|16|TRBJ2-3|TRBV11-1
CASSSRSGSGTDTQYF
>-|14|TRBJ2-1|TRBV28
CAGREASPGNEQFF
>-|16|TRBJ1-5|TRBV28
CASSRRQVNSNQPQHF
>once|14|TRBJ2-7|TRBV6-5
CASSYSRGGSEQYF
>-|14|TRBJ2-7|TRBV6-1
CASSYSLVSYEQYF
>-|15|TRBJ1-6|TRBV6-5
CASSYQSGGERPLHF
>-|15|TRBJ2-3|TRBV19
CASRGGHWSTDTQYF
>-|18|TRBJ2-1|TRBV5-1
CASSLGQGGVGRAVEQFF
>-|15|TRBJ1-1|TRBV6-5
CASRWTGTMNTEAFF
>-|15|TRBJ1-2|TRBV28
CASSSTGTGGRGYTF
>-|12|TRBJ2-5|TRBV14
CASSQYQETQYF
>once|15|TRBJ2-1|TRBV27
CASSLAGQSYNEQFF
>-|12|TRBJ2-5|TRBV6-5
CASSLTGETQYF
>few|13|TRBJ2-7|TRBV6-1
CASAPGWAYEQYF
>once|14|TRBJ1-1|TRBV7-6
CASSLEAGSTEAFF
>once|14|TRBJ1-1|TRBV9
CASSVQGGNTEAFF
>few|14|TRBJ1-4|TRBV9
CASSVGGSGGKLFF
>-|15|TRBJ1-4|TRBV4-2
CASSQDSQVNEKLFF
>-|13|TRBJ2-5|TRBV7-9
CASSRQIQETQYF
>-|15|TRBJ2-3|TRBV5-1
CASSLAGDLTDTQYF
>few|17|TRBJ2-7|TRBV28
CASSLSVQGAGVGEQYF
>-|14|TRBJ2-5|TRBV5-1
CASSSSVAGETQYF
>-|13|TRBJ2-1|TRBV18
CASSPSLDYEQFF
>-|15|TRBJ1-4|TRBV28
CASSAEAGFNEKLFF
>once|12|TRBJ1-6|TRBV27
CASGRLYSPLHF
>-|15|TRBJ2-7|TRBV6-5
CASSYIRQGGDEQYF
>-|15|TRBJ2-3|TRBV9
CASGPSGRATDTQYF
>once|13|TRBJ1-2|TRBV6-1
CASSEEQFYGYTF
>-|15|TRBJ1-5|TRBV18
CASSPPKVGNQPQHF
>-|16|TRBJ2-6|TRBV5-4
CASSQGTPSGANVLTF
>-|14|TRBJ2-7|TRBV6-1
CASNLLAGENEQYF
>-|16|TRBJ1-6|TRBV19
CASIVQGGAYNSPLHF
>few|15|TRBJ2-5|TRBV5-1
CASASRTPTGETQYF
>-|17|TRBJ1-1|TRBV4-1
CASSQSLYGGRNTEAFF
>-|16|TRBJ2-3|TRBV7-6
CASSRTSGRSTDTQYF
>-|15|TRBJ1-4|TRBV18
CASSASQEINEKLFF
>-|14|TRBJ2-2|TRBV7-9
CASSPPANTGELFF
>-|16|TRBJ2-3|TRBV5-1
CASSSGGQGASDTQYF
>-|12|TRBJ2-2|TRBV28
CASSTPTGELFF
>-|19|TRBJ2-7|TRBV4-1
CASSQDYGLADVIVYEQYF
>-|14|TRBJ1-3|TRBV10-3
CAIKRTGDSDTIYF
>-|15|TRBJ2-7|TRBV11-2
CASSAGLAGPYEQYF
>once|17|TRBJ1-2|TRBV5-5
CASSSRTESTNNYGYTF